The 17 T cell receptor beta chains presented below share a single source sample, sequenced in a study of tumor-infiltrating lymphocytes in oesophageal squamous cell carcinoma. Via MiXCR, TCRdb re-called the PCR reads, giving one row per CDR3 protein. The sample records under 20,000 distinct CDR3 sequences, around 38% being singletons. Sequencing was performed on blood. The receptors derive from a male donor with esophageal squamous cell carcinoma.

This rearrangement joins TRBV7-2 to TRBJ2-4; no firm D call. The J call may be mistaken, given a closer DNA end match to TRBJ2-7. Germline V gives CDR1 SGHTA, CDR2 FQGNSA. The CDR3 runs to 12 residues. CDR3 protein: CASSPSRNEQYF. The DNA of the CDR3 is TGTGCCAGCAGCCCTTCGAGGAACGAGCAGTACTTC.

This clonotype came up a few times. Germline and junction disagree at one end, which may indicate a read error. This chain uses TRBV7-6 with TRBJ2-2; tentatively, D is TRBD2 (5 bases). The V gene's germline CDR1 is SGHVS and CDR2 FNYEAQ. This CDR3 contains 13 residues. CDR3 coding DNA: TGTGCTAGCAGCTTAGCGCACACCGGGGAGCTGTTTTTT. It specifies CASSLAHTGELFF.

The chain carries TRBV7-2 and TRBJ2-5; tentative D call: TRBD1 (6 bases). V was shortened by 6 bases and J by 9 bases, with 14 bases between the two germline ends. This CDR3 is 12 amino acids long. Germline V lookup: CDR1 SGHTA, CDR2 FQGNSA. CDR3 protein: CASSPDAGAQYF. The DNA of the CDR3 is TGTGCCAGCAGTCCAGACGCAGGGGCCCAGTACTTC.

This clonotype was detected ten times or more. In DNA form, the CDR3 reads TGCGCCAGCAGCTCCCAAGCTGAGACTAGCGGGAGTCCCCATGAGCAGTTCTTC. Amino acids: CASSSQAETSGSPHEQFF. V gene TRBV5-1 combines with J gene TRBJ2-1, with 12 bases identical to TRBD2. The CDR3 loop spans 18 amino acids. J lost 8 bases, V lost 3 bases, and 15 bases had no gene match. Germline CDR1 SGHRS, CDR2 YFSETQ.

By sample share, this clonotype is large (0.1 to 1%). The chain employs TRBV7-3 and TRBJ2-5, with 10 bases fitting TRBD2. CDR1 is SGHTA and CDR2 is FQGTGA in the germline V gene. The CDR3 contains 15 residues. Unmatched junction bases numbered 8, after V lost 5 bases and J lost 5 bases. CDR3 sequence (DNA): TGTGCCAGCAGCCCAGGGACTAGCGATCTCGAGACCCAGTACTTC. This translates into CASSPGTSDLETQYF.

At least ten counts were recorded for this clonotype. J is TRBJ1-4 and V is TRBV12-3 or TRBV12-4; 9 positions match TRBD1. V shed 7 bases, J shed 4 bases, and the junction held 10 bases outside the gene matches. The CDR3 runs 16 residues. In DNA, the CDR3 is TGTGCCAGCACCCTAAGAATGGGACAGGGTAATGAAAAACTGTTTTTT. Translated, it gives CASTLRMGQGNEKLFF.

CDR3 bases: TGTGCCAGCAGGGGACACAGGGGCCCTAACTATGGCTACACCTTC. It encodes CASRGHRGPNYGYTF. This sequence joins TRBV4-2 and TRBJ1-2; 7 nucleotides agree with TRBD1. V was clipped by 6 bases and J by 0 bases; unmatched bases: 7. CDR3 size: 15 residues. CDR1 LGHNA and CDR2 YNFKEQ come from the germline V gene.

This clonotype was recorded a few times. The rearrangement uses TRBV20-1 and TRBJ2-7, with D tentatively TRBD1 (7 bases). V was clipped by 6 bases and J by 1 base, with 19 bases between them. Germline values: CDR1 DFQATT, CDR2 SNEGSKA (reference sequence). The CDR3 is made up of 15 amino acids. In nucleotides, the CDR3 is TGCAGTGCAAATTCCGGGACAGCGGGTTCCTACGAGCAGTACTTC. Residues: CSANSGTAGSYEQYF.

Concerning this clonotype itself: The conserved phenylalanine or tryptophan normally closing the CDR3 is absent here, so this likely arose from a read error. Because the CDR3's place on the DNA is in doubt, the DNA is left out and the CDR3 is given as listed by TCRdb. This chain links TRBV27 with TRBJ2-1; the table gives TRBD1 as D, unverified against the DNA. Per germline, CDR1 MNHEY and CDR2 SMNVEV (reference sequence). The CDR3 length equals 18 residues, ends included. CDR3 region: CASSLDRAGGYYGYTFGS.

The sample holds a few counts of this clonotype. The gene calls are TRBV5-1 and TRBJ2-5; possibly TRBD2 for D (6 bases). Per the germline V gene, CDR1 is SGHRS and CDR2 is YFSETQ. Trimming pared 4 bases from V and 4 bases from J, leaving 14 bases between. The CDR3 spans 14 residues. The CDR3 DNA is TGCGCCAGCAGCGGGGAGGACACGCGAGAGACCCAGTACTTC. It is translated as CASSGEDTRETQYF.

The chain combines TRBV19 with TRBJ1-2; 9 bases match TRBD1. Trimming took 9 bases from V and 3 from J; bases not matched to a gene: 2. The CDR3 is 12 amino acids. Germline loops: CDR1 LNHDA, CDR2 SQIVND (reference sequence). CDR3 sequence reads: CASRDRDYGYTF. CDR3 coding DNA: TGTGCCAGCCGGGACAGGGACTATGGCTACACCTTC.

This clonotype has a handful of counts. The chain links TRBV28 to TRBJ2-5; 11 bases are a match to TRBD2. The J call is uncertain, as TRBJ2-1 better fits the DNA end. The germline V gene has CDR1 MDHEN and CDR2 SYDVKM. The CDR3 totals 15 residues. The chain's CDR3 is CASSSTSGRNYEQFF. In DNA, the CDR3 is TGTGCCAGCAGCTCCACTAGCGGGAGAAACTATGAGCAGTTCTTC.

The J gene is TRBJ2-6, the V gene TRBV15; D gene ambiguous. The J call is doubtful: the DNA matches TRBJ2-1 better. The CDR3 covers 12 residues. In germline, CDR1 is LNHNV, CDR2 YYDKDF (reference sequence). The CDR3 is CATSTLGNEQFF. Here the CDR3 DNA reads TGTGCCACCAGCACCTTAGGTAATGAGCAGTTCTTC.

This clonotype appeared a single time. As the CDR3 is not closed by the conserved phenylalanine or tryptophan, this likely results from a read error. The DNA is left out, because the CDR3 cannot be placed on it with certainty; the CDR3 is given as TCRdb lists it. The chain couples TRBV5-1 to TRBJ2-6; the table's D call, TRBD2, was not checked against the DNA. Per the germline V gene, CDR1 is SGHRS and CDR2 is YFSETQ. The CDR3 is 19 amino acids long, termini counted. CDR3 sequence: CASSLVVAGKGDNEQYFGA.

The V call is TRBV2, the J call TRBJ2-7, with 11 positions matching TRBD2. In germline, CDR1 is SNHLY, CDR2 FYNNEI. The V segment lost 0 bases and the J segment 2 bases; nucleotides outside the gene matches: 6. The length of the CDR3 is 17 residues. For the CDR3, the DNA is TGTGCCAGCAGTGAAGCCGGACTAGCGGGCCTAACCTACGAGCAGTACTTC. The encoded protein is CASSEAGLAGLTYEQYF.

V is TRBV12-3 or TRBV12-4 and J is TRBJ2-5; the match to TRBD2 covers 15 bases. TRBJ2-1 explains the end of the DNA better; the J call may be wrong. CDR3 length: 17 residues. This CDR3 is CASSWGLAGGNTREQFF. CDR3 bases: TGTGCCAGCAGTTGGGGACTAGCGGGAGGTAATACCCGTGAGCAGTTCTTC.

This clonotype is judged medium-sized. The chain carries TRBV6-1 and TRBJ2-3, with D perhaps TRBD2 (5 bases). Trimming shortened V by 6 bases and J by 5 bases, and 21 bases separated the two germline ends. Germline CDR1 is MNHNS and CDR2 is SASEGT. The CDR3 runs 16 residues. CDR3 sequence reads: CASRPYPSRVGDTQYF. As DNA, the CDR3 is TGTGCCAGCAGACCTTACCCTAGCAGAGTGGGAGATACGCAGTATTTT.